The rows below give T cell receptor beta chains drawn from one sample of a study of CD8 T cells in Susac syndrome. TCRdb reprocessed the immunoSEQ multiplex PCR reads via MiXCR and lists one record per CDR3 protein. The sample lists about 100,000 distinct CDR3 sequences; 95% were seen once. The source material was CD8+ T cells from PBMCs. The receptors originated from a human donor with Susac syndrome. CDR3s include the opening cysteine and the closing phenylalanine or tryptophan. A D gene is named only where the DNA matches it firmly. Size is omitted from some rows. Given values are once, few, many or a class for expanded clones.

cdr3_aa	cdr3_nt	v_call	j_call	d_call	clone_size
CSGVDVYGYTF	TGCAGCGGTGTCGACGTCTATGGCTACACCTTC	TRBV29-1	TRBJ1-2	NA	NA
CSAMIRDYNTQYF	TGCAGTGCTATGATTCGGGACTACAATACGCAGTATTTT	TRBV20-1	TRBJ2-3	TRBD2	NA
CASSGRGPNGYTF	TGTGCCAGCAGCGGGAGGGGGCCGAATGGCTACACCTTC	TRBV27	TRBJ1-2	TRBD1	NA
CASSFGGASNQPQHF	TGTGCCAGCAGTTTTGGGGGGGCCAGCAATCAGCCCCAGCATTTT	TRBV27	TRBJ1-5	NA	NA
CASSLAPGPTLGGYTF	TGTGCCAGCAGTTTAGCGCCGGGACCTACCCTAGGTGGCTACACCTTC	TRBV27	TRBJ1-2	NA	NA
CASSRTQGNTEAFF	TGTGCCAGCAGTCGTACACAGGGGAACACTGAAGCTTTCTTT	TRBV12-3/TRBV12-4	TRBJ1-1	NA	NA
CASSQGPLAPETQYF	TGTGCCAGCAGCCAAGGCCCACTAGCCCCAGAGACCCAGTACTTC	TRBV3-1	TRBJ2-5	NA	NA
CASSTSGTGRNEQFF	TGTGCTAGCAGCACATCCGGGACAGGGCGCAATGAGCAGTTCTTC	TRBV7-7	TRBJ2-1	TRBD1	NA
CASSIARAQFF	TGTGCCAGTAGTATAGCCAGGGCCCAGTTCTTC	TRBV19	TRBJ2-1	NA	NA
CASTTGVNEQFF	TGTGCCAGTACGACAGGGGTCAATGAGCAGTTCTTC	TRBV9	TRBJ2-1	TRBD1	once
CASTPGGQDYEQYF	TGTGCCAGTACCCCGGGGGGACAGGACTACGAGCAGTACTTC	TRBV19	TRBJ2-7	NA	NA
CASSPRRERAWEQYF	TGTGCCAGCAGCCCTCGACGGGAGAGGGCGTGGGAGCAGTACTTC	TRBV27	TRBJ2-7	NA	NA
CASSPPGSNQPQHF	TGTGCCAGCTCACCACCGGGGAGCAATCAGCCCCAGCATTTT	TRBV18	TRBJ1-5	NA	NA
CSAGQGENNEQFF	TGCAGTGCGGGACAGGGCGAAAACAATGAGCAGTTCTTC	TRBV20-1	TRBJ2-1	TRBD1	NA
CSVSSLNEQYF	TGCAGCGTTAGTAGCCTCAACGAGCAGTACTTC	TRBV29-1	TRBJ2-7	NA	NA
CSAGDSQPQHF	TGCAGTGCAGGGGACAGCCAGCCCCAGCATTTT	TRBV20-1	TRBJ1-5	TRBD1	NA
CASSLAALYNEQFF	TGTGCCAGCAGCTTAGCGGCCCTATACAATGAGCAGTTCTTC	TRBV7-6	TRBJ2-1	NA	NA
CATLQDHTDTQYF	TGTGCCACCCTACAGGACCACACAGATACGCAGTATTTT	TRBV15	TRBJ2-3	NA	NA
CASSSGGLEFEKTQYF	TGTGCCAGCAGCTCGGGCGGGCTAGAGTTCGAAAAGACCCAGTACTTC	TRBV5-4	TRBJ2-5	NA	NA
CASSPLDILLKGEQFF	TGTGCCAGCAGTCCCCTTGACATCCTATTAAAGGGTGAGCAGTTCTTC	TRBV28	TRBJ2-1	NA	NA
CSALLPGALETQYF	TGCAGTGCCCTACTCCCGGGAGCTCTAGAGACCCAGTACTTC	TRBV20-1	TRBJ2-5	NA	NA
CASSQSFGTGNSPLHF	TGCGCCAGCAGCCAATCTTTCGGGACAGGGAATTCACCCCTCCACTTT	TRBV4-1	TRBJ1-6	TRBD1	once
CSVVPSMPRGNTEAFF	TGCAGCGTTGTTCCCTCAATGCCCAGGGGGAACACTGAAGCTTTCTTT	TRBV29-1	TRBJ1-1	NA	NA
CASSYSTSENMNTEAFF	TGTGCCAGCAGTTACTCGACCTCGGAAAACATGAACACTGAAGCTTTCTTT	TRBV6-5	TRBJ1-1	NA	NA
CASSRAGGESNTGELFF	TGCGCCAGCAGCCGAGCGGGAGGCGAGTCGAACACCGGGGAGCTGTTTTTT	TRBV4-1	TRBJ2-2	TRBD2	NA
CASSLGMDEQYF	TGTGCCAGCAGCCTAGGGATGGACGAGCAGTACTTC	TRBV11-2	TRBJ2-7	NA	NA
CASSVLVRNTGELFF	TGTGCCAGCAGCGTACTAGTGAGGAACACCGGGGAGCTGTTTTTT	TRBV2	TRBJ2-2	NA	few
CASSLGYNYGYTF	TGTGCCAGCAGTTTAGGGTATAACTATGGCTACACCTTC	TRBV12-3/TRBV12-4	TRBJ1-2	NA	NA
CASSLLAGSETQYF	TGTGCCAGCAGCTTGCTAGCGGGATCAGAGACCCAGTACTTC	TRBV7-6	TRBJ2-5	TRBD2	NA
CASSSGTGVRGTDTQYF	TGTGCCAGCAGCTCCGGGACAGGGGTAAGAGGGACAGATACGCAGTATTTT	TRBV11-3	TRBJ2-3	TRBD1	NA
CASSQVDGREIGELFF	TGCGCCAGCAGCCAAGTGGACGGGAGAGAAATCGGGGAGCTGTTTTTT	TRBV4-1	TRBJ2-2	NA	NA
CSAHLAGAGNQPQHF	TGCAGTGCTCACCTGGCGGGAGCGGGCAATCAGCCCCAGCATTTT	TRBV20-1	TRBJ1-5	NA	NA
CSGQLNTEAFF	TGCAGCGGCCAGCTGAACACTGAAGCTTTCTTT	TRBV29-1	TRBJ1-1	NA	NA
CASLNNRGISTDTQYF	TGTGCCAGCTTGAATAACCGGGGGATAAGCACAGATACGCAGTATTTT	TRBV2	TRBJ2-3	NA	NA
CASSIGANEQYF	TGTGCCAGTAGTATCGGTGCGAACGAGCAGTACTTC	TRBV19	TRBJ2-7	NA	NA
CASSLTGGLTFF	TGTGCCAGCAGCCTTACAGGGGGCTTGACTTTCTTT	TRBV4-2	TRBJ1-1	TRBD1	NA
CSARGDRDYEQFF	TGCAGTGCTAGGGGGGACAGGGACTATGAGCAGTTCTTC	TRBV20-1	TRBJ2-1	TRBD1	NA
CASSLSEGINTEAFF	TGTGCCAGCAGTTTATCGGAAGGTATTAACACTGAAGCTTTCTTT	TRBV27	TRBJ1-1	NA	NA